The next 5 T cell receptor beta chains were all read from a single sample in a study of blood T cell repertoires in COVID-19. Generated by immunoSEQ multiplex PCR, the TCRdb table keeps only in-frame clones and is missing some. The table lists tens of thousands of clones, approximately 86% of them singletons. Sequencing was performed on peripheral blood. Receptors were obtained from a woman between 45 and 60 years old with acute or convalescent COVID-19.

The chain links TRBV14 to TRBJ1-1, with a possible D match to TRBD1 (6 bases). The CDR3 length is 15 residues. Germline V CDR1 and CDR2: SGHDN, FVKESK. The ends were cut back, 4 bases at V and 0 bases at J, with 12 bases in the middle. The CDR3 sequence is CASSPRTGMNTEAFF. DNA of the CDR3: TGTGCCAGCAGCCCACGAACAGGGATGAACACTGAAGCTTTCTTT.

Here the CDR3 DNA reads TGTGCCAGCAGTTACTCCAGGACAGGGGTGAACACTGAAGCTTTCTTT. Encoded protein: CASSYSRTGVNTEAFF. The rearrangement links TRBV6-2 or TRBV6-3 to TRBJ1-1; the match to TRBD1 covers 9 bases. The CDR3 contains 16 residues. V lost 0 bases and J lost 0; bases outside the gene matches: 2. CDR1 is MNHEY and CDR2 is SVGEGT in the germline V gene.

The rearrangement uses TRBV14 and TRBJ2-3, with TRBD2 as a possible D gene (6 bases). The V end lost 0 bases, the J end lost 3 bases, and 22 bases lay between the germline ends. This CDR3 has 19 residues. Looked up from germline, CDR1 is SGHDN and CDR2 is FVKESK. CDR3 coding DNA: TGTGCCAGCAGCCAAGACAATCATGCGGGACCACTAGATACAGATACGCAGTATTTT. Amino acids: CASSQDNHAGPLDTDTQYF.

The V call is TRBV7-8, the J call TRBJ2-5; 10 positions agree with TRBD2. CDR1 and CDR2 (germline): SGHVS, FQNEAQ. V trimming: 1 base; J trimming: 6 bases; junction bases outside the gene matches: 11. The CDR3 has 17 amino acids. CDR3 loop: CASSLVPAGGQGKTQYF. As DNA, the CDR3 is TGTGCCAGCAGCTTAGTGCCAGCGGGGGGGCAAGGGAAGACCCAGTACTTC. Full variable domain (rest looked up from reference TRBV7-8 and TRBJ2-5): GAGVSQSPRYKVAKRGQDVALRCDPISGHVSLFWYQQALGQGPEFLTYFQNEAQLDKSGLPSDRFFAERPEGSVSTLKIQRTQQEDSAVYLCASSLVPAGGQGKTQYFGPGTRLLVL.

CDR3 nucleotide sequence: TGTGCCAGCAGTTTCATGCAAGGGCAGGGCTCTAATGAAAAACTGTTTTTT. It yields the protein CASSFMQGQGSNEKLFF. The J gene is TRBJ1-4, the V gene TRBV28; D might be TRBD1 (5 bases). V gave up 3 bases and J gave up 3 bases, with 17 bases separating them. The germline V gene has CDR1 MDHEN and CDR2 SYDVKM. The CDR3 consists of 17 residues.